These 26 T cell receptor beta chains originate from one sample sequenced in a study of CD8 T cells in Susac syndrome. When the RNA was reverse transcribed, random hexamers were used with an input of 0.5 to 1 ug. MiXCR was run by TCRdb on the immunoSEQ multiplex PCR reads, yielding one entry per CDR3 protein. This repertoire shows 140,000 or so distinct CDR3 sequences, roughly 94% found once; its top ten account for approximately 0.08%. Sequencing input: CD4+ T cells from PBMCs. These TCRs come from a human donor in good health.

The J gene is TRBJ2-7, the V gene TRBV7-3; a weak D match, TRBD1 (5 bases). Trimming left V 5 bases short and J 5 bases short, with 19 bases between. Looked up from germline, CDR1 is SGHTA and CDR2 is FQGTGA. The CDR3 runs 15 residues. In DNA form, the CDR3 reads TGTGCCAGCAGCCCATTGACGGACGAAGGGGACGAGCAGTACTTC. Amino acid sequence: CASSPLTDEGDEQYF.

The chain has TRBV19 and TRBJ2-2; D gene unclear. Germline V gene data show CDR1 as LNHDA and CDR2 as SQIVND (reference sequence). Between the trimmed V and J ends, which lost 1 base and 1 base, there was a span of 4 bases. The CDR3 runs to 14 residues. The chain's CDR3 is CASSIGGNTGELFF. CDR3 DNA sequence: TGTGCCAGTAGTATAGGGGGGAACACCGGGGAGCTGTTTTTT.

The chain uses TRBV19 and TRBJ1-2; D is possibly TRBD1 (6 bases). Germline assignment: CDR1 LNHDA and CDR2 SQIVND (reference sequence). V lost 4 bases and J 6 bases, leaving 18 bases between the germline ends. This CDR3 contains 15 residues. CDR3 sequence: CASSTPGQWMDGYTF. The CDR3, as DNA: TGTGCCAGTAGTACCCCGGGACAATGGATGGATGGCTACACCTTC.

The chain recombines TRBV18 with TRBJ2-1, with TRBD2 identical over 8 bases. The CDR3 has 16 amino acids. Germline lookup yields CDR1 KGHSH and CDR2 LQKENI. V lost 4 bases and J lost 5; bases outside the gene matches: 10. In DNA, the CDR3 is TGTGCCAGCTCACTACAAGTTCTCGGGGGGGACAATGAGCAGTTCTTC. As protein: CASSLQVLGGDNEQFF.

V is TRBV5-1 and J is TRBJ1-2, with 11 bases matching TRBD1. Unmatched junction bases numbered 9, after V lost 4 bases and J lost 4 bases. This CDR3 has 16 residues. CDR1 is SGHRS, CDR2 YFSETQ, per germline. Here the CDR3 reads CASSRGTGGSGYGYTF. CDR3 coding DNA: TGCGCCAGCAGCCGTGGGACAGGGGGATCGGGCTATGGCTACACCTTC.

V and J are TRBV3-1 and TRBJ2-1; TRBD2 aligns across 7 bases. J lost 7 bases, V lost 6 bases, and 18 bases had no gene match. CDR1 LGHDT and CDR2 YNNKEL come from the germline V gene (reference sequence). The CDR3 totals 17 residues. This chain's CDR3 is CASRLSLRGTPRNEQFF. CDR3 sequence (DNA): TGTGCCAGCAGACTGAGCTTGCGGGGGACCCCTAGGAATGAGCAGTTCTTC.

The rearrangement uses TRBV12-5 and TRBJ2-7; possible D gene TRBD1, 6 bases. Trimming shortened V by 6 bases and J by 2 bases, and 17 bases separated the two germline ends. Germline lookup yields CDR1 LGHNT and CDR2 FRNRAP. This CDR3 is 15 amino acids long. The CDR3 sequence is CASGYVDRPTYEQYF. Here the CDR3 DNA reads TGTGCTAGTGGGTACGTGGACAGACCTACCTACGAGCAGTACTTC. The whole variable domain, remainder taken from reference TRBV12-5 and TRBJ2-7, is DARVTQTPRHKVTEMGQEVTMRCQPILGHNTVFWYRQTMMQGLELLAYFRNRAPLDDSGMPKDRFSAEMPDATLATLKIQPSEPRDSAVYFCASGYVDRPTYEQYFGPGTRLTVT.

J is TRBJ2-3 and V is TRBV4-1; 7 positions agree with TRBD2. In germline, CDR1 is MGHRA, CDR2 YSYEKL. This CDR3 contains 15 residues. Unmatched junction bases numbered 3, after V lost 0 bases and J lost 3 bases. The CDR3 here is CASSQDGGGTDTQYF. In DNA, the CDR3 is TGCGCCAGCAGCCAAGATGGCGGGGGAACAGATACGCAGTATTTT.

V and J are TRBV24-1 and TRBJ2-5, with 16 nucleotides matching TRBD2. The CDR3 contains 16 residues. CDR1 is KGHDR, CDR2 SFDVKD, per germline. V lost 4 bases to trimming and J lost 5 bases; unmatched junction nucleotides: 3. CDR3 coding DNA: TGTGCCACCAGTGAGGGGGGACTAGCGGGAGGGGAGACCCAGTACTTC. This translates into CATSEGGLAGGETQYF.

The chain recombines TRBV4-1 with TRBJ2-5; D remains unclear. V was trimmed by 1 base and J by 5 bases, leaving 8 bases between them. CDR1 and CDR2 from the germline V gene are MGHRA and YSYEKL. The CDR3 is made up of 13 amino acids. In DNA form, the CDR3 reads TGCGCCAGCAGCCAAGGCTCGTGGGAGACCCAGTACTTC. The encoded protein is CASSQGSWETQYF.

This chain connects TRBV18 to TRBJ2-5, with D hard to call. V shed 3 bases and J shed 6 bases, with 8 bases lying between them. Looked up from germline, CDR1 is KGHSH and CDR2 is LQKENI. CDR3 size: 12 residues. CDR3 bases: TGTGCCAGCTCACCCGCTCGCCAGACCCAGTACTTC. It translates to CASSPARQTQYF.

The CDR3 protein is CASSLRDRGHRELFF. The CDR3 DNA follows: TGTGCCAGCAGTTTACGGGACAGGGGTCACCGGGAGCTGTTTTTT. V usage is TRBV28 and J usage is TRBJ2-2, with TRBD1 matching 10 bases. The germline V gene encodes CDR1 MDHEN and CDR2 SYDVKM. J gave up 9 bases and V 2 bases, and 6 bases lay outside the gene matches. This CDR3 is built from 15 residues. Filled out from reference TRBV28 and TRBJ2-2, the complete variable domain reads DVKVTQSSRYLVKRTGEKVFLECVQDMDHENMFWYRQDPGLGLRLIYFSYDVKMKEKGDIPEGYSVSREKKERFSLILESASTNQTSMYLCASSLRDRGHRELFFGEGSRLTVL.

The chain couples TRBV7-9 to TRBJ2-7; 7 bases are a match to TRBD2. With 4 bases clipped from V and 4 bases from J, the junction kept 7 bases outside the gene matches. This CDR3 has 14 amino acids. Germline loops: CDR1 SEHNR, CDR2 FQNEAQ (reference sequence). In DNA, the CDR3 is TGTGCCAGCAGCTGGTCCGGGACTACGTACGAGCAGTACTTC. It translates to CASSWSGTTYEQYF.

CDR3 coding DNA: TGTGCCAGCAGTGGGGACAGGGGATGGGACACTGAAGCTTTCTTT. Residues: CASSGDRGWDTEAFF. The gene calls are TRBV2 and TRBJ1-1; TRBD1 matches at 10 bases. Germline CDR1 SNHLY, CDR2 FYNNEI. Unmatched junction bases numbered 5, after V lost 4 bases and J lost 3 bases. The CDR3 is 15 amino acids. Full variable domain (rest looked up from reference TRBV2 and TRBJ1-1): EPEVTQTPSHQVTQMGQEVILRCVPISNHLYFYWYRQILGQKVEFLVSFYNNEISEKSEIFDDQFSVERPDGSNFTLKIRSTKLEDSAMYFCASSGDRGWDTEAFFGQGTRLTVV.

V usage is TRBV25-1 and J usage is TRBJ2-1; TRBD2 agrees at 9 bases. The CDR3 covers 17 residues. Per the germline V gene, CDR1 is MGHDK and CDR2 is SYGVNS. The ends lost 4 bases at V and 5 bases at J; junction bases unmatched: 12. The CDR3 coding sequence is TGTGCCAGCAGTGTATTTGCGGCTAGCGGGATCGACAATGAGCAGTTCTTC. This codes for CASSVFAASGIDNEQFF.

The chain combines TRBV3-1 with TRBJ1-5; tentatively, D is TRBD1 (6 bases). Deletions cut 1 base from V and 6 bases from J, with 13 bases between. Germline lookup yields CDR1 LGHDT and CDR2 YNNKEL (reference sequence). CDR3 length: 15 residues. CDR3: CASSQGTGRGQPQHF. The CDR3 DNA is TGTGCCAGCAGCCAAGGTACAGGGAGGGGTCAGCCCCAGCATTTT.

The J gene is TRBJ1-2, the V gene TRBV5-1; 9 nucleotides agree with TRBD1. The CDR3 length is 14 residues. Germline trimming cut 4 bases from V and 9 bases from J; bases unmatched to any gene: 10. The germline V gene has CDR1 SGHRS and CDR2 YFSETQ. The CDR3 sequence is CASSPGQGVSSYTF. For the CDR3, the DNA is TGCGCCAGCAGCCCGGGACAGGGCGTTAGTAGCTACACCTTC. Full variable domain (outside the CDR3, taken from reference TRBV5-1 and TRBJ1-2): KAGVTQTPRYLIKTRGQQVTLSCSPISGHRSVSWYQQTPGQGLQFLFEYFSETQRNKGNFPGRFSGRQFSNSRSEMNVSTLELGDSALYLCASSPGQGVSSYTFGSGTRLTVV.

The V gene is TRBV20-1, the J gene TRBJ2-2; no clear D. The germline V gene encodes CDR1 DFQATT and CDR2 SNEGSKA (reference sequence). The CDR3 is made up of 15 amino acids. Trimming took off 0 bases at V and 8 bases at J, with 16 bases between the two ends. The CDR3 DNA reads TGCAGTGCTAGAGATCAAGAATACTTAGGGGGGGAGCTGTTTTTT. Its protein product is CSARDQEYLGGELFF.

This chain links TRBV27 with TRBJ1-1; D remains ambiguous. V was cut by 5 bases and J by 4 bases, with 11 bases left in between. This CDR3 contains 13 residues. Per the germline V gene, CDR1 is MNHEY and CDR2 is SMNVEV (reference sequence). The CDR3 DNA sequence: TGTGCCAGCAGTACCCGGGCGGGCACTGAAGCTTTCTTT. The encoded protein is CASSTRAGTEAFF.

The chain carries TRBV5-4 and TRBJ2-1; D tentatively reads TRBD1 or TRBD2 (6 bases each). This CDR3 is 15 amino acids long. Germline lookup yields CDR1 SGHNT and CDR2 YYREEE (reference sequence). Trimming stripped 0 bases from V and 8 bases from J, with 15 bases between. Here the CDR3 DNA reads TGTGCCAGCAGCTTGGTCGGCAGGGGAGGCGATGAGCAGTTCTTC. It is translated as CASSLVGRGGDEQFF.

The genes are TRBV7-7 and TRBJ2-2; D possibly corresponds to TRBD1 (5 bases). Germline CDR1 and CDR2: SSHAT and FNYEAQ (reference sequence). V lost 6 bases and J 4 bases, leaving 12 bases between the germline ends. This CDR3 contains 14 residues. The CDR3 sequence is CASSPGSGTGELFF. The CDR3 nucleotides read TGTGCCAGCAGTCCAGGGTCGGGCACCGGGGAGCTGTTTTTT. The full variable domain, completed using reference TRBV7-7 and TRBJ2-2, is GAGVSQSPRYKVTKRGQDVTLRCDPISSHATLYWYQQALGQGPEFLTYFNYEAQPDKSGLPSDRFSAERPEGSISTLTIQRTEQRDSAMYRCASSPGSGTGELFFGEGSRLTVL.

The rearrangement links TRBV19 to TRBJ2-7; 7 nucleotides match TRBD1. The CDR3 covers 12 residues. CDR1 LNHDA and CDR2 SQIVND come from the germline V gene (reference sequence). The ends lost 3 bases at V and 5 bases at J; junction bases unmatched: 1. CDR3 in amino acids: CASSITGDEQYF. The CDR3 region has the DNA TGTGCCAGTAGTATCACAGGGGACGAGCAGTACTTC.

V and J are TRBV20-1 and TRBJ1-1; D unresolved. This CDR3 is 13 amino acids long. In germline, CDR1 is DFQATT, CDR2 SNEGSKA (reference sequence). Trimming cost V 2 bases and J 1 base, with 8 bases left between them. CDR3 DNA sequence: TGCAGTGCTAGATGGCAGGAGAACACTGAAGCTTTCTTT. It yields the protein CSARWQENTEAFF.

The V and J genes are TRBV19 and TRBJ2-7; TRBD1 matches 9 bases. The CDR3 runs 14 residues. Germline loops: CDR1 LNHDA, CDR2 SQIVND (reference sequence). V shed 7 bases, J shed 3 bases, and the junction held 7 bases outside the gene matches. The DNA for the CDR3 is TGTGCCAGTACCCCGGGACAGGGAAACTACGAGCAGTACTTC. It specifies CASTPGQGNYEQYF.

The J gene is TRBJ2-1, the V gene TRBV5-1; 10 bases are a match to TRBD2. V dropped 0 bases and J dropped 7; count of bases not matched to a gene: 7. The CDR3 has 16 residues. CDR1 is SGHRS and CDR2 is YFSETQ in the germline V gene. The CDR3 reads CASSLGQLAGDNEQFF. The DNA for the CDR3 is TGCGCCAGCAGCTTGGGACAGCTAGCGGGAGATAATGAGCAGTTCTTC.

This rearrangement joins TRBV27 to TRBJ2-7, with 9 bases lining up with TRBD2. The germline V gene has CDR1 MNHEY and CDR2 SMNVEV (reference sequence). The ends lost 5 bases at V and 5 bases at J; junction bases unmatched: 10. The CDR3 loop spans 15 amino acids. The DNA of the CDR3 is TGTGCCAGCAGTGAACCGGGACTAGCTGTCCACGAGCAGTACTTC. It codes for CASSEPGLAVHEQYF.